Presented here are 8 T cell receptor beta chains from one specimen sequenced in a study of beta chain features in type 1 diabetes. cDNA synthesis used the whole RNA isolate, giving expressed TCRB sequences. Method: immunoSEQ multiplex PCR; TCRdb's copy keeps in-frame clones and lacks some. The sample holds about 360,000 clones, 10% to 15% seen once. The sample taken for sequencing was naive CD4+ T cells from blood. The receptors shown here come from a man aged 18 to 30 in good health.

V and J are TRBV30 and TRBJ1-1; tentative D call: TRBD1 (5 bases). The CDR3 is made up of 13 amino acids. The germline gives CDR1 GTSNPN, CDR2 SVGIG (reference sequence). V was pared by 2 bases and J by 0 bases, with 7 bases between. The CDR3 here is CAWSHRMNTEAFF. In DNA form, the CDR3 reads TGTGCCTGGAGTCACAGGATGAACACTGAAGCTTTCTTT.

This clone was detected only a few times. The V call is TRBV2, the J call TRBJ2-7; TRBD1 aligns across 9 bases. Germline CDR1 reads SNHLY; CDR2 reads FYNNEI. With 9 bases clipped from V and 0 bases from J, the junction kept 3 bases outside the gene matches. The CDR3 covers 13 residues. CDR3 residues: CASRDRDSYEQYF. DNA for the CDR3: TGTGCCAGTAGGGACAGGGACTCCTACGAGCAGTACTTC.

The sample holds a few counts of this clone. This chain connects TRBV4-3 to TRBJ1-1; perhaps TRBD1 as D (6 bases). V lost 0 bases and J lost 4, with 15 bases in between. In germline, CDR1 is LGHNA, CDR2 YSLEER. The CDR3 consists of 16 residues. DNA for the CDR3: TGCGCCAGCAGCCAAGATAATAGACAGGTAGGCACTGAAGCTTTCTTT. Protein sequence: CASSQDNRQVGTEAFF.

This clone has only a few counts. The chain recombines TRBV30 with TRBJ1-1; no firm D call. Germline V CDR1 and CDR2: GTSNPN, SVGIG (reference sequence). The CDR3 has 11 residues. Trimming shortened V by 3 bases and J by 2 bases, and 4 bases separated the two germline ends. CDR3 DNA: TGTGCCTGGAGCCTTAACACTGAAGCTTTCTTT. Protein product: CAWSLNTEAFF.

The J gene is TRBJ1-4, the V gene TRBV9; a possible D gene is TRBD1 (5 bases). The ends were cut back, 0 bases at V and 0 bases at J, with 9 bases in the middle. The germline CDR1 and CDR2 sequences are SGDLS and YYNGEE. This CDR3 spans 16 amino acids. CDR3 sequence: CASSVAGTATNEKLFF. For the CDR3, the DNA is TGTGCCAGCAGCGTAGCCGGGACTGCAACTAATGAAAAACTGTTTTTT.

This clone has more than one count but fewer than ten. V and J are TRBV2 and TRBJ2-2, with D perhaps TRBD2 (6 bases). The V end lost 8 bases, the J end lost 4 bases, and 20 bases lay between the germline ends. Per the germline V gene, CDR1 is SNHLY and CDR2 is FYNNEI. This CDR3 spans 16 amino acids. The CDR3 region has the DNA TGTGCCAGCGCTCCGGTGGGGACTTTGTTCACCGGGGAGCTGTTTTTT. Encoded protein: CASAPVGTLFTGELFF.

This clone was picked up one time. The rearrangement links TRBV30 to TRBJ1-5; weak D call: TRBD1 (6 bases). Germline V CDR1 and CDR2: GTSNPN, SVGIG (reference sequence). This CDR3 is 14 amino acids long. V lost 4 bases to trimming and J lost 5 bases, with 15 bases between them. CDR3 in amino acids: CAWNAGRGDQPQHF. CDR3 coding DNA: TGTGCCTGGAACGCGGGCAGGGGAGATCAGCCCCAGCATTTT.

This clone appeared a few times. This chain links TRBV30 with TRBJ2-6; 14 nucleotides match TRBD2. Germline assignment: CDR1 GTSNPN and CDR2 SVGIG (reference sequence). The CDR3 has 16 amino acids. V gave up 8 bases and J gave up 3 bases; unmatched junction bases: 6. The CDR3 protein is CARTGLAGDGANVLTF. The CDR3 region has the DNA TGTGCCCGGACGGGACTAGCGGGGGATGGGGCCAACGTCCTGACTTTC.